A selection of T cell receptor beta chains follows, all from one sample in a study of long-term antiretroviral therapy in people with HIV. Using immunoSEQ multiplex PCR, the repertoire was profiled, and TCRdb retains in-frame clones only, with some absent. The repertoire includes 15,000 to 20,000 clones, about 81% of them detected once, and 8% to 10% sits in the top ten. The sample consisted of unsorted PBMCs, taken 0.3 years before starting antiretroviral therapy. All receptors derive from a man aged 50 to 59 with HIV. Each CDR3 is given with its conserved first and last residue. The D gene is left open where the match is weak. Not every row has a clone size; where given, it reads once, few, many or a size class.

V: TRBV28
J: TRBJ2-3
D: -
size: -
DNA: TGTGCCAGCAGCCCTGGTCCGGCAGATACGCAGTATTTT
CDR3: CASSPGPADTQYF

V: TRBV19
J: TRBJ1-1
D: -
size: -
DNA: TGTGCCAGTTCCAGGACACCTATGAACACTGAAGCTTTCTTT
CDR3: CASSRTPMNTEAFF

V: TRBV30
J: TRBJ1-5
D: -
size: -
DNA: TGTGCCTGGGCCCAATCCGGCAATCAGCCCCAGCATTTT
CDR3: CAWAQSGNQPQHF

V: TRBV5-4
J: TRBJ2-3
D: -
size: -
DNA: TGTGCCAGCAGCCACTCGAGGAGGGCGGATACGCAGTATTTT
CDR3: CASSHSRRADTQYF

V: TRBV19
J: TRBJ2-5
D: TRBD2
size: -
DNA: TGTGCCAGTAGGGCTAGCGGCGTCTTCCAAGAGACCCAGTACTTC
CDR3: CASRASGVFQETQYF

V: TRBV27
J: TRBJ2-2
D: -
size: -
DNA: TGTGCCAGCAGTTTTGTAGCAGGGAGGTCGGGGGAGCTGTTTTTT
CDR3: CASSFVAGRSGELFF

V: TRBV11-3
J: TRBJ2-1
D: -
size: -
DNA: TGTGCCAGCAGCTTTCTACACAATGAGCAGTTCTTC
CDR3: CASSFLHNEQFF

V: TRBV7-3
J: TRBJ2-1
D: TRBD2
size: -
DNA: TGTGCCAGCAGCTCACAGCGGGGGTTCTCCTACAATGAGCAGTTCTTC
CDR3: CASSSQRGFSYNEQFF

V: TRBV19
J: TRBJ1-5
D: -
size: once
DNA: TGTGCCAGTAGTATAATAGCGGGGAATCAGCCCCAGCATTTT
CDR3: CASSIIAGNQPQHF

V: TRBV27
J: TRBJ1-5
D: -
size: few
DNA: TGTGCCAGCAGTTTATCGGAAGGAGATCAGCCCCAGCATTTT
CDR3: CASSLSEGDQPQHF

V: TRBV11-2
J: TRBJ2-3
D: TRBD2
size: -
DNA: TGTGCCAGCAGCGTTAGCGGGACTGGACTCAGTTCAGATACGCAGTATTTT
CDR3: CASSVSGTGLSSDTQYF

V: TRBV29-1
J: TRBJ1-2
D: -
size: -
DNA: TGCAGCGTTGTGCGGGTTTCAGGAGGCTACACCTTC
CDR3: CSVVRVSGGYTF

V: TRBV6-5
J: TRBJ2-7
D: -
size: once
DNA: TGTGCCAGCAGTTACTCATCAGGCGGGAACGACGAGCAGTACTTC
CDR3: CASSYSSGGNDEQYF

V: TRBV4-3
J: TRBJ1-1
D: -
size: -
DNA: TGCGCCAGCAGCCAGGCCCAAAACACTGAAGCTTTCTTT
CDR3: CASSQAQNTEAFF

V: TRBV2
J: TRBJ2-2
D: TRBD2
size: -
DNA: TGTGCCAGCAGAGCGGGATCTCACGGGGAGCTGTTTTTT
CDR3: CASRAGSHGELFF

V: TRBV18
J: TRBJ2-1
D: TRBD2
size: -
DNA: TGTGCCAGCTCACCCGGACTAGCGGGAGTGTCTGACAATGAGCAGTTCTTC
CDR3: CASSPGLAGVSDNEQFF

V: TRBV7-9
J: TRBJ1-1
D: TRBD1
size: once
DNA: TGTGCCAGCAGCTTATTGGCAGGGGGCGGACTCAATGAAGCTTTCTTT
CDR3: CASSLLAGGGLNEAFF

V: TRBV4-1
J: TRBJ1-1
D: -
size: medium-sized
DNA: TGCGCCAGCAGCCACGGGGGGACTGAAGCTTTCTTT
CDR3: CASSHGGTEAFF

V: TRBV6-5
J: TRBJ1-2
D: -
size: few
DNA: TGTGCCAGCAGTAATACAGGGATCTATGGCTACACCTTC
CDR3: CASSNTGIYGYTF

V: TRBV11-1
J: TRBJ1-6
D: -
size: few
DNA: TGTGCCAGCAGCTTAGATACCTATAATTCACCCCTCCACTTT
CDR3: CASSLDTYNSPLHF

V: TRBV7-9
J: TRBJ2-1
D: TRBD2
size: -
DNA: TGTGCCAGCAGCCCAAGGACTAGCGGGAGAACCTACAATGAGCAGTTCTTC
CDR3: CASSPRTSGRTYNEQFF

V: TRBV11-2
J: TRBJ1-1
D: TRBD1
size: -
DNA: TGTGCCAGCAGCGCACTACAGGGGCCTGAAGCTTTCTTT
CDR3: CASSALQGPEAFF

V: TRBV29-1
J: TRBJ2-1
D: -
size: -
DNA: TGCAGCGCCCTTCGAAGCAATGAGCAGTTCTTC
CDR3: CSALRSNEQFF

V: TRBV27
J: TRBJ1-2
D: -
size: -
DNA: TGTGCCAGCACCGGACAGATAATTCCTAACTATGGCTACACCTTC
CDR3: CASTGQIIPNYGYTF

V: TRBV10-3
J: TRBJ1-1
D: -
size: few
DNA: TGTGCCATCAGTGACCCGGACAGGAACACTGAAGCTTTCTTT
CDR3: CAISDPDRNTEAFF

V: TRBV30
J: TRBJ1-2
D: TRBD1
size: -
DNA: TGTGCCTGTTCCGGGACAGCCTATGGCTACACCTTC
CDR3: CACSGTAYGYTF

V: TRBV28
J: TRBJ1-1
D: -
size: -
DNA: TGTGCCAGCAGTCTCACCCCCCGACGTCTTGGGGCTGAAGCTTTCTTT
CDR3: CASSLTPRRLGAEAFF

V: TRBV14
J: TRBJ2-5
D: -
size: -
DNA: TGTGCCAGCAGCCAAGATGCACTTCTCTGGGAGACCCAGTACTTC
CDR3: CASSQDALLWETQYF

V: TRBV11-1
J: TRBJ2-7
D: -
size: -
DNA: TGTGCCAGCAGCTTAGGCAGGAGAGACGAGCAGTACTTC
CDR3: CASSLGRRDEQYF

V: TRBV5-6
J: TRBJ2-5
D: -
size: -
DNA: TGTGCCAGCAGCTTTGGCGGCCAAGAGACCCAGTACTTC
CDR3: CASSFGGQETQYF

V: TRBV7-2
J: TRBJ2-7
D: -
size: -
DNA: TGTGCCAGCAGCTTAGTACCTCACGAGCAGTACTTC
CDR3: CASSLVPHEQYF

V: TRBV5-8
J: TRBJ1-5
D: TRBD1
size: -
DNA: TGTGCCAGCAGAACCCCACTTCAGGGGGCGAATCAGCCCCAGCATTTT
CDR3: CASRTPLQGANQPQHF

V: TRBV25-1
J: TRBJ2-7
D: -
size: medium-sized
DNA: TGTGCCAGCAGTGAACCGGGGCTCGACGAGCAGTACTTC
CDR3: CASSEPGLDEQYF

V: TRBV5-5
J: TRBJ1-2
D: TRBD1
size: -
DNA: TGTGCCAGCAGCCTGACAGGGGATGATGGCTACACCTTC
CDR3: CASSLTGDDGYTF

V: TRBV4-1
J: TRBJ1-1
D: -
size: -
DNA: TGCGCCAGCAGCCAAGGTCTTTCAGGGGACACTGAAGCTTTCTTT
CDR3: CASSQGLSGDTEAFF

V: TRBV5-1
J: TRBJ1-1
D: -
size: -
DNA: TGCGCCAGCAGCGTCAGGACAGTGGACACTGAAGCTTTCTTT
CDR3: CASSVRTVDTEAFF

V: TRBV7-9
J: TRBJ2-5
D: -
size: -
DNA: TGTGCCAGCAGCCCGCGGGACAGCCTTCTAGAGACCCAGTACTTC
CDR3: CASSPRDSLLETQYF

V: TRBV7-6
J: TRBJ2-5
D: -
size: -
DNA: TGTGCCAGCAGCTTAGCTGTAGGGTCGGAGACCCAGTACTTC
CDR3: CASSLAVGSETQYF

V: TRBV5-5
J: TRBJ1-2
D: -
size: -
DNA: TGTGCCAGCAGCTTGGCTAGGGAGTCGTATGGCTACACCTTC
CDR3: CASSLARESYGYTF

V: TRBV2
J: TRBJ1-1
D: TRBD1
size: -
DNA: TGTGCCAGCAGTGACATGACAGGGTGGTACACTGAAGCTTTCTTT
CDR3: CASSDMTGWYTEAFF

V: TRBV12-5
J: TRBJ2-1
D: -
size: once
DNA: TGTGCTAGTGATTGGGGTAGCGGCTACAATGAGCAGTTCTTC
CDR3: CASDWGSGYNEQFF

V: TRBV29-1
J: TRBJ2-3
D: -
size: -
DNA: TGCAGCGTAATAAGGGACCTTCCAGGCACAGATACGCAGTATTTT
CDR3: CSVIRDLPGTDTQYF

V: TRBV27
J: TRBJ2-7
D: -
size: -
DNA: TGTGCCAGCAGCCCGAACGGGGACTACGAGCAGTACTTC
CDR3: CASSPNGDYEQYF

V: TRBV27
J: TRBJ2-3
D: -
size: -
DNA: TGTGCCACCGGGGACCGCACAGATACGCAGTATTTT
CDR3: CATGDRTDTQYF

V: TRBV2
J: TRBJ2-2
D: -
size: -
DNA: TGTGCCATAACCGAGAGGGGGGCTAACACCGGGGAGCTGTTTTTT
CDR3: CAITERGANTGELFF

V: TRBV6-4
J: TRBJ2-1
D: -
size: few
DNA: TGTGCCAGCAGTGGCGAACCCTACAATGAGCAGTTCTTC
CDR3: CASSGEPYNEQFF

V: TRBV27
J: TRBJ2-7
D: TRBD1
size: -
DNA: TGTGCCAGCACCCAGATCGGGACAGGGGCCTACGAGCAGTACTTC
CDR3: CASTQIGTGAYEQYF

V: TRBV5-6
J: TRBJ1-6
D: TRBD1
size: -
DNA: TGTGCCAGCAGCGCCAGACAGGGTATCGATTCACCCCTCCACTTT
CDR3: CASSARQGIDSPLHF

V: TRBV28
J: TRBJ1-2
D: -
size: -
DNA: TGTGCCAGCAGTTTAGCCAAAAACTATGGCTACACCTTC
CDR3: CASSLAKNYGYTF

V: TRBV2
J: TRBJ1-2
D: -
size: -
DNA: TGTGCCCGCTGGAGCAGCTATGGCTACACCTTC
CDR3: CARWSSYGYTF

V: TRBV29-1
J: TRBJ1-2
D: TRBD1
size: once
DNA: TGCAGCTTTCGAGGACAGGGACCCGCCTATGGCTACACCTTC
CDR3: CSFRGQGPAYGYTF

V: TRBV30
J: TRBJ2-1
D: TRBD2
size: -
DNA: TGTGCCTGGAGTGGGACTAGCCATGAGCAGTTCTTC
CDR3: CAWSGTSHEQFF